These T cell receptor beta chains were read from a single sample in a study of blood T cell repertoires in COVID-19. TCRdb's copy holds only in-frame clones and misses some; the assay was immunoSEQ multiplex PCR. The profile shows 240,000 or so clones, around 83% of them singletons. Sequencing was performed on peripheral blood. These receptors came from a woman aged 55-69 years with active or convalescent COVID-19. The CDR3 runs from the conserved cysteine through the conserved F or W. The D gene is left open where the match is weak. Part of the rows lack a size; the others show once, few, many or a class for expanded clones.

>TRBV12-2|TRBJ2-1|.|.
TGTGCAAGTCGCCGCCTAGGAGCTTACAATGAGCAGTTCTTC
CASRRLGAYNEQFF
>TRBV11-2|TRBJ2-5|.|.
TGTGCCAGCAGCTCGCCTGCGGAGGAGACCCAGTACTTC
CASSSPAEETQYF
>TRBV6-5|TRBJ1-1|.|.
TGTGCCAGCAGTTACTCGAGAGGAGGCCAGAACACTGAAGCTTTCTTT
CASSYSRGGQNTEAFF
>TRBV28|TRBJ2-1|TRBD1|.
TGTGCCAGCAGTTCCCCGACAGGGGTTCGGGTCTATGAGCAGTTCTTC
CASSSPTGVRVYEQFF
>TRBV7-2|TRBJ2-5|TRBD1|.
TGTGCCAGCAGCTTCGGACAGGGCGGGCAAGAGACCCAGTACTTC
CASSFGQGGQETQYF
>TRBV6-2/TRBV6-3|TRBJ2-5|TRBD2|.
TGTGCCAGCAGTCCGGCTAGCGGGGGGAGGGAGACCCAGTACTTC
CASSPASGGRETQYF
>TRBV2|TRBJ1-2|.|.
TGTGCCAGCAGTGAGGGCAGGGGTCATGGCTACACCTTC
CASSEGRGHGYTF
>TRBV2|TRBJ1-2|TRBD1|.
TGTGCCAGCAGCGAGGGGGGACAGGTTGGCTATGGCTACACCTTC
CASSEGGQVGYGYTF
>TRBV5-1|TRBJ2-3|.|.
TGCGCCAGCAGCCCACGGTCCGTCACAGATACGCAGTATTTT
CASSPRSVTDTQYF
>TRBV5-1|TRBJ2-3|TRBD2|.
TGCGCCAGCAGCTTGGAGGGAGGGCGGGATACGCAGTATTTT
CASSLEGGRDTQYF
>TRBV10-1|TRBJ1-5|.|.
TGCGCCAGCAGTGAACATCTCTCCCAGCATTTT
CASSEHLSQHF
>TRBV29-1|TRBJ1-2|TRBD1|.
TGCAGCGTTGAGAGGGGGCGGGAAGGGGCTAACTATGGCTACACCTTC
CSVERGREGANYGYTF
>TRBV7-9|TRBJ1-1|.|.
TGTGCCAGCAGCTTGGGGGGGAGAGGAATGAACACTGAAGCTTTCTTT
CASSLGGRGMNTEAFF
>TRBV6-5|TRBJ1-4|TRBD1|.
TGTGCCAGCAGCCGGGACAGGGAGGAACTGTTTTTT
CASSRDREELFF
>TRBV18|TRBJ2-7|.|.
TGTGCCAGCTCACCATCGACAGATTACGAGCAGTACTTC
CASSPSTDYEQYF
>TRBV7-9|TRBJ1-1|TRBD1|.
TGTGCCAGCGGACAGGGTTTCACTGAAGCTTTCTTT
CASGQGFTEAFF
>TRBV3-1/TRBV3-2|TRBJ2-1|TRBD1|.
TGTGCCAGCAGCCGAGGGATGGGACAGGGCCGTCAGGAGCAGTTCTTC
CASSRGMGQGRQEQFF
>TRBV7-9|TRBJ1-2|.|once
TGTGCCAGCAGCTTATTGCGGAGTACCTATGGCTACACCTTC
CASSLLRSTYGYTF
>TRBV7-3|TRBJ2-1|.|many
TGTGCCAGCAGCCGACAGGGGACTACCTACAATGAGCAGTTCTTC
CASSRQGTTYNEQFF
>TRBV7-3|TRBJ2-2|TRBD2|few
TGTGCCAGCAGCTTGGCTAGCGGGGGCGCGAACACCGGGGAGCTGTTTTTT
CASSLASGGANTGELFF
>TRBV5-1|TRBJ1-2|TRBD1|.
TGCGCCAGCAGCCCTGGTGTGGGACAGGGATATGGCTACACCTTC
CASSPGVGQGYGYTF
>TRBV10-3|TRBJ1-2|.|once
TGTGCCACCAAATCCAATTCATATGGCTACACCTTC
CATKSNSYGYTF
>TRBV5-1|TRBJ1-1|TRBD1|.
TGCGCCAGCAGCACGGACAGGTCACTAACTGAAGCTTTCTTT
CASSTDRSLTEAFF
>TRBV30|TRBJ1-5|.|.
TGTGCCTGGGCGGGGAGTGAGAATCAGCCCCAGCATTTT
CAWAGSENQPQHF
>TRBV13|TRBJ1-6|.|once
TGTGCCAGCAGCCCCCGGGAAACCTATAATTCACCCCTCCACTTT
CASSPRETYNSPLHF
>TRBV18|TRBJ1-2|TRBD1|.
TGTGCCAGCTCACCGGAGGGACAGTCTGGCTACACCTTC
CASSPEGQSGYTF
>TRBV6-5|TRBJ1-1|TRBD1|.
TGTGCCAGCAGTCCCCGGACAGGGCCAAACACTGAAGCTTTCTTT
CASSPRTGPNTEAFF
>TRBV12-3/TRBV12-4|TRBJ2-7|TRBD2|.
TGTGCCAGCGCGCGGGGGTCCTCCTACGAGCAGTACTTC
CASARGSSYEQYF
>TRBV2|TRBJ2-2|TRBD1|.
TGTGCCAGCATCTCGGACAGGGCGAGCACCGGGGAGCTGTTTTTT
CASISDRASTGELFF
>TRBV5-1|TRBJ1-4|.|.
TGCGCCAGCAGCTTTGGAGGCCCGAATGAAAAACTGTTTTTT
CASSFGGPNEKLFF
>TRBV7-9|TRBJ2-1|TRBD2|.
TGTGCCAGCAGGGAAGCGGGGAGAGTGGATGAGCAGTTCTTC
CASREAGRVDEQFF
>TRBV6-5|TRBJ2-7|TRBD2|.
TGTGCCAGCAGCTCGGGACTAGCGATCAGAATGTACTTC
CASSSGLAIRMYF
>TRBV3-1/TRBV3-2|TRBJ2-3|.|.
TGTGCCAGCAGTCCGATGACTAACACAGATACGCAGTATTTT
CASSPMTNTDTQYF
>TRBV7-2|TRBJ1-2|.|.
TGTGCCAGCAGCCCCTACATGCGGGCCGACTATGGCTACACCTTC
CASSPYMRADYGYTF
>TRBV6-5|TRBJ1-6|TRBD1|.
TGTGCCAGCGGGGGGACAGGCTGGAATTCACCCCTCCACTTT
CASGGTGWNSPLHF
>TRBV5-8|TRBJ1-2|.|.
TGTGCCTACCAAAGACAGCTAAACTATGGCTACACCTTC
CAYQRQLNYGYTF
>TRBV10-1|TRBJ2-1|.|few
TGCGCCAGCAGTGCCGCGGGGTACAATGAGCAGTTCTTC
CASSAAGYNEQFF
>TRBV4-1|TRBJ2-1|TRBD2|.
TGCGCCAGCAGCCAAGGCGGGGGGGCCTACAATGAGCAGTTCTTC
CASSQGGGAYNEQFF
>TRBV7-2|TRBJ2-3|TRBD2|.
TGTGCCAGCAGCTCGAGCGGGGGACGAACAGATACGCAGTATTTT
CASSSSGGRTDTQYF
>TRBV5-8|TRBJ1-4|.|.
TGTGCCAGCAGCTTGGCCCGGGTTGCTAATGAAAAACTGTTTTTT
CASSLARVANEKLFF
>TRBV5-4|TRBJ1-6|.|.
TGTGCCAGCAGCTTGAGTCAGAATAATTCACCCCTCCACTTT
CASSLSQNNSPLHF
>TRBV7-9|TRBJ2-7|.|.
TGTGCCAGCAGCTTTCAGGGGCCGCCCGACGAGCAGTACTTC
CASSFQGPPDEQYF
>TRBV28|TRBJ2-2|.|.
TGTGCCAGCCTGAAGGGCAGGGGGGAGACCGGGGAGCTGTTTTTT
CASLKGRGETGELFF
>TRBV5-5|TRBJ1-5|.|.
TGTGCCAGCAGCCCACAGACAAGCAATCAGCCCCAGCATTTT
CASSPQTSNQPQHF
>TRBV19|TRBJ1-2|.|.
TGTGCCAGTAGTATAGACCGCACAGGCTACACCTTC
CASSIDRTGYTF
>TRBV11-2|TRBJ2-7|.|.
TGTGCCAGCAGCTTAGGGGGCCAGGGAGGCTACGAGCAGTACTTC
CASSLGGQGGYEQYF
>TRBV2|TRBJ1-3|TRBD1|.
TGTGCCAGCAACCGACAGGGGCTTTCTGGAAACACCATATATTTT
CASNRQGLSGNTIYF
>TRBV4-1|TRBJ2-7|.|.
TGCGCCAGCAGCCAAGACAGAGCGGCTTCCTACGAGCAGTACTTC
CASSQDRAASYEQYF
>TRBV11-2|TRBJ2-1|.|.
TGTGCCAGCAGCTTGGCGGGGACCGGGTACAATGAGCAGTTCTTC
CASSLAGTGYNEQFF
>TRBV2|TRBJ2-1|TRBD2|.
TGTGCCAGCAGGATGGGGGGTAGCGGGACCGTTACCTCCTACAATGAGCAGTTCTTC
CASRMGGSGTVTSYNEQFF
>TRBV19|TRBJ1-5|.|.
TGTGCCAGTAGTAGCGGGCCGGCAAATCAGCCCCAGCATTTT
CASSSGPANQPQHF
>TRBV27|TRBJ1-1|TRBD1|.
TGTGCCAGCAGTTCGCGACAGGGTGGGCTCCTTGAAGCTTTCTTT
CASSSRQGGLLEAFF
>TRBV5-1|TRBJ1-1|.|.
TGCGCCAGCAGCTTGGCCGTAGGAGGAATTAGGACTGAAGCTTTCTTT
CASSLAVGGIRTEAFF
>TRBV7-6|TRBJ2-2|TRBD1|few
TGTGCCAGCAGCCCGCGACAGGGGGAGAACACCGGGGAGCTGTTTTTT
CASSPRQGENTGELFF
>TRBV27|TRBJ2-5|.|.
TGTGCCAGCCAAGACGTAGGGGGACGGAGGGAGACCCAGTACTTC
CASQDVGGRRETQYF
>TRBV19|TRBJ2-1|.|.
TGTGCCAGTAGCCCCTCTCGGGGGGCCGCCTACAATGAGCAGTTCTTC
CASSPSRGAAYNEQFF